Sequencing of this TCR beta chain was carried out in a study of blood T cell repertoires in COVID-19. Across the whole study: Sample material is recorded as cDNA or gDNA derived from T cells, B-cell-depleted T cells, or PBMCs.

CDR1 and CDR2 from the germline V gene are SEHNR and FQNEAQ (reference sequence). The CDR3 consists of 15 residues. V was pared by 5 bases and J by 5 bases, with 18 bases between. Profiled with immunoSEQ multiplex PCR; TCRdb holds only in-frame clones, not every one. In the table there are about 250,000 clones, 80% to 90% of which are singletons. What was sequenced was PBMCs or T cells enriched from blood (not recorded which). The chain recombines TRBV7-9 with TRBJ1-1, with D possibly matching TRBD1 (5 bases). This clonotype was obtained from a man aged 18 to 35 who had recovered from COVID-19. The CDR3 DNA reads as TGTGCCAGCAGCCGCGCCCCAGGGCAGGGAACTGAAGCTTTCTTT. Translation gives CASSRAPGQGTEAFF.